This T cell receptor beta chain was found in a study of radiotherapy plus CTLA-4 blockade in lung cancer. Across the study: Disease control was achieved by 31% of patients, and objective responses by less than 20%.

The V gene lost 2 bases and the J gene lost 4 bases, with 11 bases spanning the gap. There are 15 residues in the CDR3. The germline V gene has CDR1 SGHVS and CDR2 FQNEAQ. Generated by immunoSEQ multiplex PCR, the TCRdb table keeps only in-frame clones and is missing some. The table records 65,000 to 90,000 clones, around nine tenths of them present only once. The rearrangement links TRBV7-8 to TRBJ1-4; tentative D call: TRBD1 (5 bases). The source is a human donor with non-small cell lung cancer who had stable disease on radiotherapy plus ipilimumab. The source was peripheral blood, collected from a patient treated with radiotherapy plus ipilimumab. CDR3 sequence: CASSLRAGSNEKLFF. The CDR3 region has the DNA TGTGCCAGCAGCTTAAGGGCAGGGAGTAATGAAAAACTGTTTTTT.